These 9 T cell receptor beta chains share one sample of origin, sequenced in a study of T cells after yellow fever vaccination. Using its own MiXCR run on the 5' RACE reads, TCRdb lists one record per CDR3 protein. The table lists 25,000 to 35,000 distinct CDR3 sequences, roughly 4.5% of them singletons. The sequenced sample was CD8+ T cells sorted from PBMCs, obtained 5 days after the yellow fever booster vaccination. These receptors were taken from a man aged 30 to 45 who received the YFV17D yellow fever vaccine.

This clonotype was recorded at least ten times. CDR3: CASSLTVTRGITGELFF. For the CDR3, the DNA is TGTGCCAGCAGCTTAACGGTGACCAGGGGGATTACCGGGGAGCTGTTTTTT. The chain combines TRBV7-6 with TRBJ2-2; TRBD1 aligns across 7 bases. The CDR3 totals 17 residues. Germline assignment: CDR1 SGHVS and CDR2 FNYEAQ. V lost 2 bases and J lost 5; bases outside the gene matches: 11. Combining the CDR3 with reference TRBV7-6 and TRBJ2-2 gives the whole variable domain GAGVSQSPRYKVTKRGQDVALRCDPISGHVSLYWYRQALGQGPEFLTYFNYEAQQDKSGLPNDRFSAERPEGSISTLTIQRTEQRDSAMYRCASSLTVTRGITGELFFGEGSRLTVL.

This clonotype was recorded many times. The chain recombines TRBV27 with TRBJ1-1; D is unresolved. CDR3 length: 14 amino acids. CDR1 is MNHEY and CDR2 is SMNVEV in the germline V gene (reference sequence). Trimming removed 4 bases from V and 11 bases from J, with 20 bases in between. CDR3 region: CASSSGVEPQFAFF. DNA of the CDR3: TGTGCCAGCAGTTCCGGCGTGGAGCCACAGTTCGCTTTCTTT.

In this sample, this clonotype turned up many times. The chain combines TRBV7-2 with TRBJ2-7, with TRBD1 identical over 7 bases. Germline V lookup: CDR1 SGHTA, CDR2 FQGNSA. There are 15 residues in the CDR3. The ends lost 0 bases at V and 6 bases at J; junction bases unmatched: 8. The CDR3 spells CASSLATGKVGEQYF. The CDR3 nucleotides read TGTGCCAGCAGCTTAGCGACAGGGAAAGTAGGCGAGCAGTACTTC.

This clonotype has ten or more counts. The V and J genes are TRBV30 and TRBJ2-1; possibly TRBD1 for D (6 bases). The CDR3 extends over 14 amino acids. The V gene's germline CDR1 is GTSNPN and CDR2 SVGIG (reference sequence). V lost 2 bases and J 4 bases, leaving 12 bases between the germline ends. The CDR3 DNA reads TGTGCCTGGAGTTGGGGGCTAGGTTACAATGAGCAGTTCTTC. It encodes CAWSWGLGYNEQFF.

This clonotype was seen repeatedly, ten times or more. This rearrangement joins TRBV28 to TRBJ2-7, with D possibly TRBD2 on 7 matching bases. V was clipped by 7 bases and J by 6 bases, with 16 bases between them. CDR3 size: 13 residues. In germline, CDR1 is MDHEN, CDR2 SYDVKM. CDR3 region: CASNGLGGSEQYF. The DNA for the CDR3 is TGTGCCAGCAACGGACTAGGGGGAAGCGAGCAGTACTTC.

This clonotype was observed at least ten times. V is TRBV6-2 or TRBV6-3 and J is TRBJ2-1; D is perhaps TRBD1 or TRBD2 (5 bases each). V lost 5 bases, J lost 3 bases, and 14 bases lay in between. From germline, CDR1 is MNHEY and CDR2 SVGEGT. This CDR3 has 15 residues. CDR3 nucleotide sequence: TGTGCCAGCAGTCGGGACCAGGACGTCTACAATGAGCAGTTCTTC. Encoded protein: CASSRDQDVYNEQFF.

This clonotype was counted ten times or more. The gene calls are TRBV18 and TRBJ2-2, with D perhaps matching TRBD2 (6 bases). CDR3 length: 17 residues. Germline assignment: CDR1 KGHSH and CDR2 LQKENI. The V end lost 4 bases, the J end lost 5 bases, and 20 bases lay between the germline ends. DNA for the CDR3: TGTGCCAGCTCACAGCGCCGGGACTCGGTACGGACCGGGGAGCTGTTTTTT. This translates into CASSQRRDSVRTGELFF.

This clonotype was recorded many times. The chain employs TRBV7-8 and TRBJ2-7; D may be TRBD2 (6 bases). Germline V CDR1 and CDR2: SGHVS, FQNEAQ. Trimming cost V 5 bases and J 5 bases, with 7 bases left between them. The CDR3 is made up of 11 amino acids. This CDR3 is CASSTSHEQYF. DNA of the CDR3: TGTGCCAGCAGCACTAGCCACGAGCAGTACTTC.

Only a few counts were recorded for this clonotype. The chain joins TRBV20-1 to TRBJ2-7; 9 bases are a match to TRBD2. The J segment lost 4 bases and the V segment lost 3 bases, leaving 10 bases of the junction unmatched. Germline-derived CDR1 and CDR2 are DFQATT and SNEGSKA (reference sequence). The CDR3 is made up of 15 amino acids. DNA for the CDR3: TGCAGTGCTAGTGTGTCGGCTAGCGGGATTTACGAGCAGTACTTC. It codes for CSASVSASGIYEQYF.